These 10 T cell receptor beta chains originate from one sample sequenced in a study of CXCR3-negative and CXCR3-positive naive CD8 T cells. Study-level results: When CXCR3-positive naive cells were set against CXCR3-negative naive cells, the former had more hydrophobic TRB CDR3s.

No cognate antigen is known for these TCRs. UMI-labeled TRB cDNA libraries were prepared by 5' RACE. TCRdb reprocessed the 5' RACE reads; each CDR3 protein has one entry and no DNA is given. This sample's table has 49,000 or so distinct CDR3 sequences. The sequenced material came from naive CXCR3+ CD8+ T cells from blood. The subset denotes: CD45RO-CCR7+CD27+CD95- naive CD8+ T cells expressing CXCR3 (TNR3+). These receptors were obtained from a human donor in good health. Some clones in this sample may be carry-over from other donors' samples.

The gene calls are TRBV12-3 or TRBV12-4 and TRBJ2-7. The CDR3 is 12 residues long. CDR3 loop: CASSFDGYEQYF.

J is TRBJ2-3 and V is TRBV13. Germline-derived CDR1 and CDR2 are PRHDT and FYEKMQ (reference sequence). CDR3 length: 15 amino acids. CDR3 protein: CASSPRLIMEDTQYF.

The rearrangement uses TRBV13 and TRBJ2-4; there is no DNA to check the TCRdb D call of TRBD2. The CDR3 totals 14 residues. Per germline, CDR1 PRHDT and CDR2 FYEKMQ (reference sequence). The CDR3 region is CASSTSDRGNIQYF. The whole variable domain, remainder taken from reference TRBV13 and TRBJ2-4, is AAGVIQSPRHLIKEKRETATLKCYPIPRHDTVYWYQQGPGQDPQFLISFYEKMQSDKGSIPDRFSAQQFSDYHSELNMSSLELGDSALYFCASSTSDRGNIQYFGAGTRLSVL.

This chain connects TRBV29-1 to TRBJ2-5. The CDR3 has 12 residues. The germline V gene has CDR1 SQVTM and CDR2 ANQGSEA. This CDR3 is CSVLTEDGYQYF.

The rearrangement joins TRBV14 to TRBJ1-1; TCRdb reports TRBD1, a call that lacks DNA to check it against. Germline CDR1 SGHDN, CDR2 FVKESK. The CDR3 length is 16 residues. CDR3 loop: CASSRDPNGGSTEAFF.

This clonotype counts as medium-sized by frequency. The rearrangement links TRBV11-3 to TRBJ2-1. This CDR3 spans 12 amino acids. The germline V gene has CDR1 SGHNT and CDR2 YENEEA. The CDR3: CASSLGSNEQFF.

The genes are TRBV27 and TRBJ1-1; TCRdb outputs TRBD1, but without DNA this stays unchecked. CDR1 and CDR2 from the germline V gene are MNHEY and SMNVEV (reference sequence). The CDR3 consists of 15 residues. CDR3 in amino acids: CASSKIGQDRWAAFF.

This chain joins TRBV28 and TRBJ1-5. The CDR3 runs to 14 residues. Germline V CDR1 and CDR2: MDHEN, SYDVKM. CDR3 amino acids: CASEMPDSNQPQHF. Full variable domain (missing parts from reference TRBV28 and TRBJ1-5): DVKVTQSSRYLVKRTGEKVFLECVQDMDHENMFWYRQDPGLGLRLIYFSYDVKMKEKGDIPEGYSVSREKKERFSLILESASTNQTSMYLCASEMPDSNQPQHFGDGTRLSIL.

The chain recombines TRBV23-1 with TRBJ1-5. TRBV23-1 carries the ORF label, with uncertain function. The CDR3 has 13 residues. CDR3 sequence: CATLLAEDQPQHF.

V is TRBV7-8 and J is TRBJ2-1; without DNA, the TCRdb call of TRBD1 cannot be checked. CDR1 SGHVS and CDR2 FQNEAQ come from the germline V gene. The CDR3 extends over 12 amino acids. The CDR3 protein is CASSRDRNEQFF.